One and the same sample provided the 9 T cell receptor beta chains below, sequenced in a study of T cells in localized non-small cell lung cancer. The data were produced by immunoSEQ multiplex PCR, yet TCRdb's version contains in-frame clones alone and is incomplete. The sample yields 40,000 to 55,000 clones, around 81% seen once. Sequencing was performed on PBMCs, taken before any cancer treatment. Receptors originate from a woman between 35 and 70 years old with stage II lung adenocarcinoma.

The chain is built from TRBV7-8 and TRBJ1-3; tentatively, D is TRBD1 (6 bases). CDR1 and CDR2 (germline): SGHVS, FQNEAQ. The CDR3 runs 17 residues. V was clipped by 1 base and J by 0 bases, with 13 bases between them. The CDR3 protein is CASSLGPRTDSGNTIYF. The DNA for the CDR3 is TGTGCCAGCAGCTTAGGTCCCCGGACAGACTCTGGAAACACCATATATTTT.

The chain carries TRBV27 and TRBJ1-4; D uncertain. Germline V gives CDR1 MNHEY, CDR2 SMNVEV (reference sequence). The CDR3 totals 14 residues. The germline V and J ends were trimmed by 5 bases and 8 bases, with 15 bases remaining between them. CDR3 bases: TGTGCCAGCAGTCTCCTTCCTTCTGAGGAAAAACTGTTTTTT. It encodes CASSLLPSEEKLFF.

This clone was detected a few times. The chain is built from TRBV6-1 and TRBJ1-1, with a tentative D call TRBD1 (5 bases). CDR1 MNHNS and CDR2 SASEGT come from the germline V gene. The CDR3 spans 14 residues. Trimming removed 4 bases at V and 1 base at J, with 10 bases between. The CDR3 DNA reads as TGTGCCAGCAGTGGGGGCTTCGAGAACACTGAAGCTTTCTTT. Protein: CASSGGFENTEAFF.

The chain couples TRBV5-5 to TRBJ1-1, with D hard to call. The CDR3 is 14 amino acids. Germline CDR1 is SGHKS and CDR2 is YYEKEE (reference sequence). V dropped 2 bases and J dropped 0 bases, with 8 bases sitting between them. CDR3 bases: TGTGCCAGCAGCTTACAGCGACTGAACACTGAAGCTTTCTTT. Amino acids: CASSLQRLNTEAFF.

The rearrangement links TRBV19 to TRBJ2-3, with 9 bases that match TRBD1. V lost 9 bases, J lost 6 bases, and 7 bases stayed unmatched. The CDR3 extends over 13 amino acids. Germline lookup yields CDR1 LNHDA and CDR2 SQIVND (reference sequence). DNA for the CDR3: TGTGCCAGCCGGGACAGGGTGAGGGATACGCAGTATTTT. This codes for CASRDRVRDTQYF.

The chain has TRBV2 and TRBJ2-1; D uncertain. The V gene's germline CDR1 is SNHLY and CDR2 FYNNEI. CDR3 length equals 14 residues. The V and J ends lost 8 bases and 4 bases respectively, with 15 bases between them. The CDR3 loop reads CASRRQSMYNEQFF. CDR3 DNA sequence: TGTGCCAGCCGGCGGCAGTCGATGTACAATGAGCAGTTCTTC.

The chain joins TRBV5-5 to TRBJ1-2; 7 bases align to TRBD1. Germline loops: CDR1 SGHKS, CDR2 YYEKEE (reference sequence). J gave up 3 bases and V 0 bases, and 2 bases lay outside the gene matches. There are 14 residues in the CDR3. Here the CDR3 reads CASSLVGTDYGYTF. DNA of the CDR3: TGTGCCAGCAGCTTGGTCGGGACAGACTATGGCTACACCTTC.

The genes are TRBV7-9 and TRBJ1-2; 7 bases agree with TRBD1. Germline V CDR1 and CDR2: SEHNR, FQNEAQ (reference sequence). The CDR3 has 14 residues. Germline trimming cut 5 bases from V and 7 bases from J; bases unmatched to any gene: 10. The CDR3 DNA sequence: TGTGCCAGCAGCCCCAACAGGGGTTTAGGTGGCTACACCTTC. Translation: CASSPNRGLGGYTF. The full variable domain, rest sourced from reference TRBV7-9 and TRBJ1-2, is DTGVSQNPRHKITKRGQNVTFRCDPISEHNRLYWYRQTLGQGPEFLTYFQNEAQLEKSRLLSDRFSAERPKGSFSTLEIQRTEQGDSAMYLCASSPNRGLGGYTFGSGTRLTVV.

The V gene is TRBV6-1, the J gene TRBJ2-1; 15 bases agree with TRBD2. The CDR3 length is 20 residues. The germline V gene encodes CDR1 MNHNS and CDR2 SASEGT. The ends lost 2 bases at V and 0 bases at J; junction bases unmatched: 8. CDR3 sequence (DNA): TGTGCCAGCAGTGAAAGGGGGACTAGCGGGGGGCACAGCTCCTACAATGAGCAGTTCTTC. This encodes CASSERGTSGGHSSYNEQFF.